This T cell receptor beta chain was retrieved from a study of graft-versus-host responses after intestinal transplantation (dated by TCRdb to the early 2020s). About the full investigation: The transplants that recipients got were multivisceral, liver-intestinal, or isolated intestinal. The cohort enrolled 20 to 30 intestinal transplant recipients, one of whom was a retransplant, and 3 patients without pretransplant specimens were excluded. Bulk TCR-beta CDR3 sequencing was used to track graft-versus-host and host-versus-graft alloreactive T cell clones in the graft, circulation and bone marrow after intestinal transplantation. All recipients received anti-thymocyte globulin induction followed by maintenance tacrolimus and steroids for roughly 3 years. To identify alloreactive clones, pre-transplant mixed lymphocyte reaction products were sequenced and then compared with unstimulated pre-transplant donor and recipient T cells. Rather than being sequenced by the commercial service, samples from a few later patients were sequenced in-house on an Illumina MiSeq and processed with MiXCR. A peak of at least 4% donor T cells among recipient peripheral blood mononuclear cells was the definition used for donor T cell macrochimerism. What the study reported, not specific to this receptor: The conclusions were limited by the relatively low number and heterogeneity of the intestinal transplant patients. In the allografts of patients with donor T cell macrochimerism, GvH to HvG T cell clonal ratios were high. Peak levels of circulating GvH clones were associated with declines in HvG clones early after transplant. GvH clones were detected in recipient bone marrow, and some of these GvH clones were observed earlier in ileal mucosa or blood, consistent with an intestinal mucosal origin.

The time point label, read with the paper, signifies: cells obtained before transplantation from donor or recipient. CD3+CD4+ and CD3+CD8+ populations were FACS-sorted from unstimulated pre-transplant donor and recipient cells taken from spleen or lymph nodes. Library preparation used the immunoSEQ multiplex PCR assay. In most patients, genomic DNA was isolated using the Qiagen DNeasy Blood and Tissue Kit and sent frozen to Adaptive Biotechnologies for TCR sequencing. For most patients, high-throughput TCR-beta CDR3 sequencing of genomic DNA was performed by Adaptive Biotechnologies. The study's processing was this. Adaptive's ImmunoSEQ software was the source of the TCR sequencing data for 15 to 20 patients, while three other patients were processed with MiXCR and VDJtools. To correct CD4 versus CD8 sorting errors, any sequence found in both subsets at a frequency ratio below 5:1 was removed. CDR3 nucleotide sequences shared between donor and recipient were removed because their origin could not be assigned. To be classed as alloreactive, a clone needed at least 2-fold expansion over unstimulated cells and a minimum CFSE-low frequency of 0.002% (template counts) or 0.001% (read counts). Clones detected in sequenced pre-transplant spleen, lymph node, or MLR CFSE-low populations of the donor or recipient were defined as mappable. Cumulative frequency of alloreactive clones was calculated as a percentage of all sequences weighted by copy number. Imported from immuneACCESS, the table was reduced by TCRdb to in-frame sequences with V and J called. These copies leave out some clones; in studies compared against another copy, an unresolved V gene accounts for under half, and the cause of the remainder is not known. That table gives V, J and clone size, and the DNA gave D and trimming. In all, the sample holds tens of thousands of clones, and 80% to 95% of those were seen once. Clones ranked in the top ten supply over 0.45% of the sample.

Relative to germline, V is 2 bases shorter and J is 0 bases shorter, with 18 bases between their ends. The CDR3 covers 18 residues, taking in both the cysteine and the phenylalanine. The only DNA kept is the CDR3, 54 bases in frame from the first base. CDR1 and CDR2 are drawn from the germline V gene: SGHRS, YFSETQ. Note on this clone: Its antigen remains undetermined. No base qualities exist here, and no much larger clone lies one base off it.

This specimen consisted of unstimulated CD8+ T cells sorted from spleen or lymph node cells, obtained before intestinal transplant. The source of this sequence is a human donor who received an intestinal transplant. In this chain, TRBV5-1 is recombined with TRBJ2-1; TRBD2 is perhaps the D gene, given 6 matching bases. The CDR3 reads as follows: CASSFGAQRVPSYNEQFF. The nucleotide sequence is TGCGCCAGCAGCTTTGGGGCCCAGCGGGTCCCCTCCTACAATGAGCAGTTCTTC.